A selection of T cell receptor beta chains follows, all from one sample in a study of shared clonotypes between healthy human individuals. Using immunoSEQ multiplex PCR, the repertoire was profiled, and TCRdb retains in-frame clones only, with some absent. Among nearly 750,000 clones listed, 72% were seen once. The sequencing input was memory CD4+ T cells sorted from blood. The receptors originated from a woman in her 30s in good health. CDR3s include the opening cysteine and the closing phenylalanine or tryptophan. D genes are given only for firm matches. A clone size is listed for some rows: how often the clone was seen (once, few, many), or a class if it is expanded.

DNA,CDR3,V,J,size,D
TGTGCCAGCAGCCCCGGTGAGGAGGGTAGCAATCAGCCCCAGCATTTT,CASSPGEEGSNQPQHF,TRBV4-2,TRBJ1-5,.,.
TGTGCCAGCAGCCAGCTGCGGGAGGGAGAGCAGTACTTC,CASSQLREGEQYF,TRBV4-2,TRBJ2-7,.,TRBD2
TGTGCCAGCAGTTACAACACAGATACGCAGTATTTT,CASSYNTDTQYF,TRBV6-6,TRBJ2-3,.,.
TGTGCCAGCAGCCCCGTGGGGGGAAGGACTGAAGCTTTCTTT,CASSPVGGRTEAFF,TRBV11-2,TRBJ1-1,.,.
TGCGCCAGCAGTCAGATCAGGGCGGGTCAGCCCCAGCATTTT,CASSQIRAGQPQHF,TRBV4-1,TRBJ1-5,.,.
TGTGCCAGCAGCCTTTATAGCGGGAGCATGGCAGATACGCAGTATTTT,CASSLYSGSMADTQYF,TRBV7-2,TRBJ2-3,.,TRBD2
TGTGCCAGCAGCTTGCCGGGACACACTTTCTATGGCTACACCTTC,CASSLPGHTFYGYTF,TRBV7-2,TRBJ1-2,.,.
TGTGCCAGCAGCCGAGAGGACAGGGTTACCGGCTACACCTTC,CASSREDRVTGYTF,TRBV14,TRBJ1-2,.,TRBD1
TGCAGCGTTGGGGAGTCTTTCAAAAACATTCAGTACTTC,CSVGESFKNIQYF,TRBV29-1,TRBJ2-4,.,.
TGTGCCAGCAGCTACTCAGGCTACACCGGGGAGCTGTTTTTT,CASSYSGYTGELFF,TRBV7-2,TRBJ2-2,.,.
TGTGCCAGCAGCAGAAACATAGCGGGATACCGACCGCAGTACGAGCAGTACTTC,CASSRNIAGYRPQYEQYF,TRBV21-1,TRBJ2-7,few,.
TGTGCCAGCAGCCCGGGGGGAGGCACGAACACCGGGGAGCTGTTTTTT,CASSPGGGTNTGELFF,TRBV28,TRBJ2-2,.,TRBD2
TGTGCCAGCTCACCACCCAACGCGTACAGCACAGATACGCAGTATTTT,CASSPPNAYSTDTQYF,TRBV18,TRBJ2-3,.,.
TGTGCCAGCAGCATCCCTGCCCAGGGGACCTATGGCTACACCTTC,CASSIPAQGTYGYTF,TRBV7-2,TRBJ1-2,few,.
TGCGCCAGCAGCCAAGAAGGGGTAACCTTGAGCAACTATGGCTACACCTTC,CASSQEGVTLSNYGYTF,TRBV4-1,TRBJ1-2,.,.
TGTGCCAGCAGCTTAAACACAGGAACATACGAGCAGTACTTC,CASSLNTGTYEQYF,TRBV11-2,TRBJ2-7,.,.
TGCGCCAGCAGGACACAAGTAGCCCATAACTATGGCTACACCTTC,CASRTQVAHNYGYTF,TRBV4-1,TRBJ1-2,.,.